This TCR gamma chain stems from a study of gamma-delta chains in newborns, infants, children. Across the study: Microbial exposure reportedly drives polyclonal innate γδ T cell expansion after birth.

TCRdb fed the reads to CATT. The sample shows about 1,500 gamma-chain clones, 12% of them seen only once. This clone showed up just a few times. Mismatch with germline at one junction end may stem from a read error. The sequence was collected from a child who was a newborn, infant or young child, either healthy, febrile or measles-vaccinated (not recorded which). The sequenced material came from blood.

As DNA, the CDR3 is TGTGCCTTGTGGGAGACACTCCAAGAGTTGGACAAAAAAATCAAGGTATTT. It yields the protein CALWETLQELDKKIKVF. The rearrangement joins TRGV9 to TRGJP. Germline loops: CDR1 GITISATS, CDR2 ISYDGTV (reference sequence). The CDR3 loop spans 17 amino acids.